Listed below are T cell receptor beta chains from one sample, sequenced in a study of blood T cell repertoires in COVID-19. Here immunoSEQ multiplex PCR was the method, and the copy in TCRdb shows in-frame clones only, minus some. The sample records roughly 34,000 clones, about 90% being singletons. The sample consisted of peripheral blood. Receptors originate from a man older than 75 with acute or convalescent COVID-19. CDR3s include the opening cysteine and the closing phenylalanine or tryptophan. Each record gives: D gene, clone size, V gene, J gene, CDR3 DNA, CDR3 protein. The D gene is left open where the match is weak. Where a row states a size, it is once, few, many or the class of an expanded clone; other rows omit it.

NA	NA	TRBV12-3/TRBV12-4	TRBJ1-1	TGTGCCAGCAGTCAACAGGGCCTTTCGAGGTCTTTCTTT	CASSQQGLSRSFF
NA	NA	TRBV19	TRBJ2-7	TGTGCCAGTAGTTCCTCGGGGAGCTCCTACGAGCAGTACTTC	CASSSSGSSYEQYF
NA	NA	TRBV5-8	TRBJ1-1	TGTGCCAGCTCCAGGGGAGGGGGCACTGAAGCTTTCTTT	CASSRGGGTEAFF
TRBD1	NA	TRBV30	TRBJ2-7	TGTGCCTGGAGTAATACCGGGACAGGGGAGGGACGGTGCTTTTTC	CAWSNTGTGEGRCFF
TRBD1	NA	TRBV29-1	TRBJ1-4	TGCAGCGTTAGAGCCGGGACAGCTAATGAAAAACTGTTTTTT	CSVRAGTANEKLFF
NA	NA	TRBV18	TRBJ2-3	TGTGCCAGCTCACCACCGGGCATAGATACGCAGTATTTT	CASSPPGIDTQYF
TRBD1	NA	TRBV19	TRBJ1-2	TGTGCCAGTAACACGGGGACAGGGGGCTCGTCGGTCGATGGCTACACCTTC	CASNTGTGGSSVDGYTF
TRBD1	NA	TRBV5-1	TRBJ1-3	TGCGCCAGCAGCTTGGATCGCAGGGGGGATGGAAACACCATATATTTT	CASSLDRRGDGNTIYF
NA	NA	TRBV6-1	TRBJ1-5	TGTGCCAGCAGTGAAGGATTGAGACGAACACAGAATAGCAATCAGCCCCAGCATTTT	CASSEGLRRTQNSNQPQHF
NA	NA	TRBV6-5	TRBJ2-2	TGTGCCAGCAGCATAAGATACAGGAACACCGGGGAGCTGTTTTTT	CASSIRYRNTGELFF
TRBD2	NA	TRBV27	TRBJ2-7	TGTGCCAGCACTTCCCGGGGGAGCGGGGCCTACGAGCAGTACTTC	CASTSRGSGAYEQYF
NA	NA	TRBV19	TRBJ1-5	TGTGCCAGTAGTGCCCGAGGCATCGATTATAGCAATCAGCCCCAGCATTTT	CASSARGIDYSNQPQHF
NA	NA	TRBV10-3	TRBJ2-2	TGTGCCATCACCCCCACCCAGGGATACACCGGGGAGCTGTTTTTT	CAITPTQGYTGELFF
NA	NA	TRBV19	TRBJ1-1	TGTGCCAGTAGTGCGACAGCGAACACTGAAGCTTTCTTT	CASSATANTEAFF
TRBD1	once	TRBV4-1	TRBJ2-2	TGCGCCAGCAGCAGAAGTCTCAGGGGGCGCGTGAACACCGGGGAGCTGTTTTTT	CASSRSLRGRVNTGELFF
TRBD2	once	TRBV5-1	TRBJ2-1	TGCGCCAGCAGTTCTAGCGGGGATTTCGGGGAGCAGTTCTTC	CASSSSGDFGEQFF
NA	NA	TRBV2	TRBJ1-2	TGTGCCAGCAGTGAAGCCAGGGTTAGCTATGGCTACACCTTC	CASSEARVSYGYTF
NA	NA	TRBV21-1	TRBJ1-2	TGTGCCAGCAGCAAAGTAATGAAACGGAGGGGTTATGGCTACACCTTC	CASSKVMKRRGYGYTF
NA	once	TRBV6-1	TRBJ1-4	TGTGCCAGCAGTGAAGGCCTGGGGGCCACTGAAAAACTGTTTTTT	CASSEGLGATEKLFF
NA	NA	TRBV30	TRBJ1-2	TGTGCCTGGTCCCCCGGCGGGGGGAATGGCTACACCTTC	CAWSPGGGNGYTF
NA	NA	TRBV27	TRBJ1-2	TGTGCCAGCAGTTTAAAGCTTTCCTTGCCGGGGGGCGGTGGCTACACCTTC	CASSLKLSLPGGGGYTF
TRBD1	NA	TRBV10-3	TRBJ2-7	TGTGCCATCAGTGAGCCGACAGGGGGCCAATCTTTC	CAISEPTGGQSF
NA	few	TRBV29-1	TRBJ1-1	TGCAGCGCTCCCCCGGAGCTAAACACTGAAGCTTTCTTT	CSAPPELNTEAFF
NA	NA	TRBV12-5	TRBJ2-3	TGTGCTAGTGGCCCCGGAGGGGAGGCAGATACGCAGTATTTT	CASGPGGEADTQYF
TRBD2	NA	TRBV11-2	TRBJ2-1	TGTGCCAGCAGCTTAGCGAGCCTAGCGGGGGGGCCGGGATATGAGCAGTTCTTC	CASSLASLAGGPGYEQFF
TRBD2	NA	TRBV5-1	TRBJ2-5	TGCGCCAGCAGCTCCATCAGCGGGGTCCAAGAGACCCAGTACTTC	CASSSISGVQETQYF